Sequencing of this T cell receptor beta chain was carried out in a study of blood T cell repertoires in COVID-19. The repertoire was sequenced with immunoSEQ multiplex PCR; TCRdb's copy has only in-frame clones and lacks some. The sample has tens of thousands of clones, approximately 91% seen once. This clone was seen just once. CDR3 length: 14 residues. Unmatched junction bases numbered 7, after V lost 5 bases and J lost 3 bases. Germline CDR1 is SGHRS and CDR2 is YFSETQ. This receptor was identified in a woman at least 80 years old with active or convalescent COVID-19. Sequencing was performed on peripheral blood. The V call is TRBV5-1, the J call TRBJ2-5, with 7 nucleotides matching TRBD1. In DNA form, the CDR3 reads TGCGCCAGCAGTATCCGGGACAGCAAAGAGACCCAGTACTTC. Translating it yields CASSIRDSKETQYF.